The 16 T cell receptor beta chains given below trace back to one sample, sequenced in a study of blood T cell repertoires in COVID-19. Assay: immunoSEQ multiplex PCR; the TCRdb copy retains only in-frame clones and omits some. The sample consists of around 130,000 clones, almost 85% of them appearing once. Input material: peripheral blood. These receptors came from a human donor in a cohort sampled during active COVID-19.

V gene TRBV7-2 combines with J gene TRBJ2-1; no reliable D call. The germline CDR1 and CDR2 sequences are SGHTA and FQGNSA. Between the trimmed V and J ends, which lost 5 bases and 6 bases, there was a span of 11 bases. The CDR3 sequence is 13 residues long. The CDR3 DNA is TGTGCCAGCAGCCTCATTTCGGGCAATGAGCAGTTCTTC. This translates into CASSLISGNEQFF.

The chain joins TRBV3-1 (or the pseudogene TRBV3-2) to TRBJ1-2, with a possible D match to TRBD1 (5 bases). V was cut by 0 bases and J by 13 bases, with 18 bases left in between. Germline V CDR1 and CDR2: LGHDT, YNNKEL (reference sequence). CDR3 length: 14 residues. CDR3 nucleotides: TGTGCCAGCAGCCAAGATCTGGGGGGAACAGGCGGCACCTTC. Its translation is CASSQDLGGTGGTF.

This clone was seen once. J is TRBJ1-2 and V is TRBV7-3, with D possibly being TRBD1 (5 bases). Germline values: CDR1 SGHTA, CDR2 FQGTGA. V lost 3 bases and J 8 bases, leaving 13 bases between the germline ends. CDR3 size: 13 residues. CDR3 nucleotides: TGTGCCAGCAGCTTCCCCGGGGGGGACGGCTACACCTTC. Translated, it gives CASSFPGGDGYTF.

This rearrangement joins TRBV5-1 to TRBJ2-1; 12 bases line up with TRBD2. CDR1 and CDR2 (germline): SGHRS, YFSETQ. V shed 4 bases and J 9 bases; nucleotides not matched to a gene: 8. The CDR3 totals 15 residues. CDR3 in DNA: TGCGCCAGCAGCCCCCGGACTAGCGGGGTGGTTGAGCAGTTCTTC. It is translated as CASSPRTSGVVEQFF.

The rearrangement joins TRBV7-9 to TRBJ2-3; 11 bases are a match to TRBD2. The germline V gene encodes CDR1 SEHNR and CDR2 FQNEAQ (reference sequence). This CDR3 is 17 amino acids long. Trimming took 5 bases from V and 4 from J; bases not matched to a gene: 11. The CDR3 DNA is TGTGCCAGCAGCATTCTCACTAGCGGGGGCCTGGCAGATACGCAGTATTTT. As protein: CASSILTSGGLADTQYF.

The rearrangement links TRBV7-8 to TRBJ1-5; D might be TRBD1 (6 bases). V lost 5 bases and J 3 bases, leaving 8 bases between the germline ends. CDR3 length equals 13 residues. The germline gives CDR1 SGHVS, CDR2 FQNEAQ. The CDR3 DNA sequence: TGTGCCAGCAGCGGACAGAACAATCAGCCCCAGCATTTT. It specifies CASSGQNNQPQHF. Drawing the rest from reference TRBV7-8 and TRBJ1-5, the complete variable domain is GAGVSQSPRYKVAKRGQDVALRCDPISGHVSLFWYQQALGQGPEFLTYFQNEAQLDKSGLPSDRFFAERPEGSVSTLKIQRTQQEDSAVYLCASSGQNNQPQHFGDGTRLSIL.

The chain combines TRBV9 with TRBJ2-5; 8 positions match TRBD1. CDR1 SGDLS and CDR2 YYNGEE come from the germline V gene. V lost 0 bases, J lost 6 bases, and 7 bases stayed unmatched. CDR3 length: 15 amino acids. CDR3 sequence reads: CASSVDVRGLQTQYF. CDR3 nucleotides: TGTGCCAGCAGCGTAGACGTCAGGGGGCTTCAGACCCAGTACTTC.

The chain joins TRBV4-1 to TRBJ2-3, with D perhaps TRBD2 (6 bases). From germline, CDR1 is MGHRA and CDR2 YSYEKL. This CDR3 has 16 residues. The V gene lost 7 bases and the J gene lost 0 bases, with 17 bases spanning the gap. The CDR3 nucleotides are TGCGCCAGCAACTCTATTCTTAGCGGCAGCACAGATACGCAGTATTTT. This codes for CASNSILSGSTDTQYF.

The rearrangement uses TRBV7-9 and TRBJ1-2; possible D gene TRBD1, 5 bases. CDR1 is SEHNR and CDR2 is FQNEAQ in the germline V gene (reference sequence). Trimming cost V 1 base and J 5 bases, with 17 bases left between them. The CDR3 has 16 residues. The CDR3 reads CASSLEAGSSPYGYTF. The CDR3, as DNA: TGTGCCAGCAGCTTAGAGGCAGGGTCTTCACCATATGGCTACACCTTC. Full variable domain (remainder filled in from reference TRBV7-9 and TRBJ1-2): DTGVSQNPRHKITKRGQNVTFRCDPISEHNRLYWYRQTLGQGPEFLTYFQNEAQLEKSRLLSDRFSAERPKGSFSTLEIQRTEQGDSAMYLCASSLEAGSSPYGYTFGSGTRLTVV.

The chain is built from TRBV5-1 and TRBJ2-3; 13 positions match TRBD2. CDR3 length: 16 residues. Germline V gene sequence: CDR1 SGHRS, CDR2 YFSETQ. The J segment lost 4 bases and the V segment lost 4 bases, leaving 6 bases of the junction unmatched. Written as DNA, the CDR3 is TGCGCCAGCAGCCGCACTAGCGGGGGGGCGGCAGATACGCAGTATTTT. This translates into CASSRTSGGAADTQYF.

In nucleotides, the CDR3 is TGTGCCAGTAGTCCCCCGGGACAGGGGTCCAATCAGCCCCAGCATTTT. This encodes CASSPPGQGSNQPQHF. The rearrangement uses TRBV19 and TRBJ1-5; TRBD1 agrees at 10 bases. Per the germline V gene, CDR1 is LNHDA and CDR2 is SQIVND (reference sequence). J lost 3 bases, V lost 5 bases, and 7 bases had no gene match. The CDR3 extends over 16 amino acids.

This chain uses TRBV12-3 or TRBV12-4 with TRBJ1-5; a possible D gene is TRBD1 (5 bases). The CDR3 runs 12 residues. The ends were cut back, 8 bases at V and 6 bases at J, with 11 bases in the middle. CDR3 sequence reads: CASARGVQPQHF. The CDR3, as DNA: TGTGCCAGCGCACGGGGGGTTCAGCCCCAGCATTTT.

The chain uses TRBV30 and TRBJ1-2; 7 bases are a match to TRBD1. The CDR3 is 11 residues long. J lost 13 bases, V lost 4 bases, and 9 bases had no gene match. In germline, CDR1 is GTSNPN, CDR2 SVGIG (reference sequence). CDR3: CAWTVTGAATF. For the CDR3, the DNA is TGTGCCTGGACCGTAACAGGGGCGGCCACCTTC.

The chain employs TRBV9 and TRBJ1-3; 8 nucleotides match TRBD1. CDR3 size: 18 residues. In germline, CDR1 is SGDLS, CDR2 YYNGEE. The V and J ends lost 2 bases and 0 bases, in that order; junction bases with no gene match: 10. The CDR3 protein is CASSVGTGGRDSGNTIYF. The CDR3 DNA sequence: TGTGCCAGCAGCGTGGGGACAGGTGGGAGGGACTCTGGAAACACCATATATTTT.

The chain combines TRBV10-3 with TRBJ1-1; D is ambiguous. This CDR3 comprises 11 residues. V dropped 4 bases and J dropped 7 bases, with 7 bases sitting between them. Germline V gene lookup returns CDR1 ENHRY and CDR2 SYGVKD. The CDR3 DNA reads as TGTGCCATCAGTGGGGCTGGTGAAGCTTTCTTT. It yields the protein CAISGAGEAFF.

The rearrangement uses TRBV7-9 and TRBJ1-1; 7 nucleotides line up with TRBD1. Trimming removed 5 bases from V and 4 bases from J; junction bases left unmatched: 7. The germline CDR1 and CDR2 sequences are SEHNR and FQNEAQ (reference sequence). CDR3 length: 14 residues. CDR3: CASSRTGVATEAFF. The CDR3 coding sequence is TGTGCCAGCAGCCGTACAGGGGTGGCCACTGAAGCTTTCTTT.